The clone carrying this TCR beta chain was picked up a small number of times. The data stem from a study of identical twins. TCRdb recomputed calls from the 5' RACE reads with MiXCR, one row per CDR3 protein. The table has fewer than 800,000 distinct CDR3 sequences, under 8.5% seen once. V lost 3 bases, J lost 4 bases, and 16 bases lay in between. CDR3 length: 15 residues. Germline-derived CDR1 and CDR2 are ENHRY and SYGVKD. This sample also appeared in a second study, on yellow fever vaccine responses in identical twins.

This chain uses TRBV10-3 with TRBJ2-7; TRBD1 or TRBD2 may be the D gene (5 bases each). The sequenced material came from PBMCs. This receptor was taken from a woman between 18 and 30 years old in good health. The CDR3 region has the DNA TGTGCCATCAGTGATCAGGGAGAGTTTTATTACGAGCAGTACTTC. Its protein is CAISDQGEFYYEQYF.